The 15 T cell receptor beta chains presented below share a single source sample, sequenced in a study of CD8+ T cells in alopecia areata. Treatment specified: oral pan-JAK inhibitor, 5-10 mg twice daily. Samples from alopecia areata patients were lesional scalp punch biopsies and peripheral blood. Extraction of RNA preceded its reverse transcription into cDNA, which served as the sequencing template. The data were produced by immunoSEQ multiplex PCR, yet TCRdb's version contains in-frame clones alone and is incomplete. The data contain 15,000 to 20,000 clones, approximately 56% of them singletons. The sequencing here drew on skin, taken at week 4, from a patient treated with tofacitinib. Receptors were obtained from a human donor with alopecia areata.

The chain carries TRBV7-9 and TRBJ2-5, with 7 nucleotides matching TRBD1. Germline CDR1 reads SEHNR; CDR2 reads FQNEAQ (reference sequence). The CDR3 runs to 13 residues. Trimming at V came to 5 bases and at J to 5 bases, leaving 5 bases not matched to a gene. The CDR3 bases are TGTGCCAGCAGCCGGGACAGCGGTGAGACCCAGTACTTC. It codes for CASSRDSGETQYF. The variable domain in full, completed from reference TRBV7-9 and TRBJ2-5, reads DTGVSQNPRHKITKRGQNVTFRCDPISEHNRLYWYRQTLGQGPEFLTYFQNEAQLEKSRLLSDRFSAERPKGSFSTLEIQRTEQGDSAMYLCASSRDSGETQYFGPGTRLLVL.

The chain combines TRBV5-1 with TRBJ2-7; D is uncertain. Germline assignment: CDR1 SGHRS and CDR2 YFSETQ. Trimming left V 1 base short and J 3 bases short, with 11 bases between. The CDR3 loop spans 14 amino acids. CDR3: CASSLTSVNYEQYF. The CDR3 coding sequence is TGCGCCAGCAGCTTGACAAGTGTCAACTACGAGCAGTACTTC.

This chain links TRBV10-3 with TRBJ1-2; D ambiguous. Trimming shortened V by 4 bases and J by 7 bases, and 10 bases separated the two germline ends. The CDR3 is made up of 12 amino acids. The germline CDR1 and CDR2 sequences are ENHRY and SYGVKD. The CDR3 reads CAISGEVVGYTF. CDR3 in DNA: TGTGCCATCAGTGGGGAGGTCGTTGGCTACACCTTC.

The chain employs TRBV4-3 and TRBJ1-6; no clear D gene. CDR1 is LGHNA, CDR2 YSLEER, per germline. The V end lost 0 bases, the J end lost 0 bases, and 9 bases lay between the germline ends. The CDR3 length is 17 residues. In nucleotides, the CDR3 is TGCGCCAGCAGCCAAGAACAGTCCAGCTCCTATAATTCACCCCTCCACTTT. Protein product: CASSQEQSSSYNSPLHF.

V gene TRBV4-1 combines with J gene TRBJ1-1; possibly TRBD1 for D (5 bases). With 1 base removed from V and 4 bases from J, the gap between germline ends came to 13 bases. CDR1 and CDR2 from the germline V gene are MGHRA and YSYEKL. The CDR3 consists of 15 residues. Here the CDR3 DNA reads TGCGCCAGCAGCCAAGTACCGGAAGGGGTCACTGAAGCTTTCTTT. It encodes CASSQVPEGVTEAFF.

This clone has a single count. As DNA, the CDR3 is TGTGCTAGTGGTTTGGTACAGGGAACTGAAGCTTTCTTT. This encodes CASGLVQGTEAFF. The chain is built from TRBV12-5 and TRBJ1-1; D is possibly TRBD1 (6 bases). The V gene's germline CDR1 is LGHNT and CDR2 FRNRAP. V was clipped by 0 bases and J by 5 bases, with 7 bases between them. The CDR3 contains 13 residues.

V is TRBV6-6 and J is TRBJ2-5; perhaps D is TRBD1 or TRBD2 (5 bases each). Germline CDR1 reads MNHNY; CDR2 reads SVGAGI (reference sequence). This CDR3 has 14 residues. V lost 1 base, J lost 5 bases, and 11 bases lay in between. CDR3 in amino acids: CASSYWDGGETQYF. The CDR3 DNA reads TGTGCCAGCAGTTACTGGGACGGTGGGGAGACCCAGTACTTC.

This clone was detected only a few times. The CDR3 DNA reads as TGTGCCAGCAGCCACGACAGGGGACAAGAGACCCAGTACTTC. It encodes CASSHDRGQETQYF. The chain has TRBV27 and TRBJ2-5, with TRBD1 matching 8 bases. The V gene end was trimmed by 6 bases and the J gene end by 2 bases; junction bases not matched to a gene: 5. Germline loops: CDR1 MNHEY, CDR2 SMNVEV (reference sequence). The CDR3 totals 14 residues.

The gene calls are TRBV7-2 and TRBJ1-5; D gene ambiguous. CDR3 length equals 13 residues. From germline, CDR1 is SGHTA and CDR2 FQGNSA. Trimming removed 6 bases at V and 0 bases at J, with 6 bases between. The CDR3 nucleotides are TGTGCCAGCAGATACAGTAGCAATCAGCCCCAGCATTTT. This sequence encodes CASRYSSNQPQHF.

The CDR3 is CASSSLSYEQYF. The CDR3 coding sequence is TGTGCCAGCAGCTCCCTCTCCTACGAGCAGTACTTC. The V gene is TRBV7-9, the J gene TRBJ2-7, with D hard to call. The length of the CDR3 is 12 residues. Trimming left V 4 bases short and J 0 bases short, with 4 bases between. The germline gives CDR1 SEHNR, CDR2 FQNEAQ (reference sequence).

The chain carries TRBV6-5 and TRBJ2-7, with D perhaps matching TRBD1 or TRBD2 (5 bases each). V was cut by 2 bases and J by 7 bases, with 21 bases left in between. Germline CDR1 reads MNHEY; CDR2 reads SVGAGI. This CDR3 has 16 residues. The CDR3 sequence is CASSYKGPSLTKEQYF. CDR3 DNA sequence: TGTGCCAGCAGTTACAAGGGACCATCCCTAACTAAGGAGCAGTACTTC.

The V gene is TRBV27, the J gene TRBJ2-6, with 7 bases lining up with TRBD1. The CDR3 totals 18 residues. The germline V gene has CDR1 MNHEY and CDR2 SMNVEV (reference sequence). J gave up 0 bases and V 7 bases, and 12 bases lay outside the gene matches. In nucleotides, the CDR3 is TGTGCCAGCAAGGAAACCGGGACAGCCCTCTCTGGGGCCAACGTCCTGACTTTC. Its protein is CASKETGTALSGANVLTF.

CDR3 sequence (DNA): TGTGCCAGCTCACCCTATAATAAAGACGAGCAGTACTTC. Encoded protein: CASSPYNKDEQYF. This rearrangement joins TRBV18 to TRBJ2-7, with D unclear. CDR1 and CDR2 (germline): KGHSH, LQKENI. V lost 3 bases and J lost 5, with 11 bases in between. The CDR3 has 13 residues.

Of note for this clone: The sample carries other DNA sequences with the same CDR3. The chain employs TRBV7-2 and TRBJ2-1; TRBD2 aligns across 12 bases. The CDR3 spans 17 residues. The germline CDR1 and CDR2 sequences are SGHTA and FQGNSA. The V segment lost 4 bases and the J segment 9 bases; nucleotides outside the gene matches: 13. CDR3 sequence (DNA): TGTGCCAGCAGCTCCAACCTAGCGGGGGGGCTGGTGGGTGAGCAGTTCTTC. Amino acids: CASSSNLAGGLVGEQFF.

This clone ranks as medium-sized. The V and J genes are TRBV4-1 and TRBJ2-1; TRBD2 might be the D (6 bases). V shed 4 bases and J shed 0 bases, with 13 bases lying between them. Germline assignment: CDR1 MGHRA and CDR2 YSYEKL. CDR3 size: 16 residues. The CDR3 DNA reads as TGCGCCAGCAGCCTTAGGGCGGGGAGCTCCTACAATGAGCAGTTCTTC. Translated, it gives CASSLRAGSSYNEQFF.